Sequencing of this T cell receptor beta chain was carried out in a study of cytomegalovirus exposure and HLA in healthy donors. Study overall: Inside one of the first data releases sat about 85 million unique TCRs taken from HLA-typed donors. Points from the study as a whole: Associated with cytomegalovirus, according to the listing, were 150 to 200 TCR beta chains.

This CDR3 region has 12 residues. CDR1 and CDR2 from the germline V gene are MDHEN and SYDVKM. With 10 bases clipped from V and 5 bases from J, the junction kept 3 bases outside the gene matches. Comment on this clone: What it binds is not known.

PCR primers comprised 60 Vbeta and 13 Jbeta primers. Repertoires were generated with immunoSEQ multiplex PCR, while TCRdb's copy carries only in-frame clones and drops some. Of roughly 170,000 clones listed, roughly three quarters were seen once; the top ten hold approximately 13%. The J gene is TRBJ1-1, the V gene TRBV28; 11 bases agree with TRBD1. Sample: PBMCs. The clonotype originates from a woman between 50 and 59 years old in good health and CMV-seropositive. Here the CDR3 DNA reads TGTGCCACTGGACAGGGGGCGACTGAAGCTTTCTTT. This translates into CATGQGATEAFF.